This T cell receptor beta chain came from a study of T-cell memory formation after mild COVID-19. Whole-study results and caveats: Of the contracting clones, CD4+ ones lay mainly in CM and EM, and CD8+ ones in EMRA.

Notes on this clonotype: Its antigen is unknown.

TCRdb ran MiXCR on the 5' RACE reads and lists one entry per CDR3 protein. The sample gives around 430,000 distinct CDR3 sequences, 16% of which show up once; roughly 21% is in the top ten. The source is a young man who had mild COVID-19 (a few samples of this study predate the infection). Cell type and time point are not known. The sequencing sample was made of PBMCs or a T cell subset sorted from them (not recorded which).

In DNA, the CDR3 is TGCAGCGTGACGGGATTCATCATGGCCAAAAACATTCAGTACTTC. It yields the protein CSVTGFIMAKNIQYF. The rearrangement uses TRBV29-1 and TRBJ2-4, with a tentative D call TRBD2 (5 bases). Trimming cost V 6 bases and J 1 base, with 16 bases left between them. Germline-derived CDR1 and CDR2 are SQVTM and ANQGSEA. CDR3 size: 15 residues.